The 7 T cell receptor beta chains listed next were all sequenced from one sample in a study of response to subunit inactivated influenza vaccine. Via MiXCR, TCRdb re-called the RT-PCR reads, giving one row per CDR3 protein. This sample has about 520,000 distinct CDR3 sequences, with roughly 25% found just once. The specimen comprised CD4+ T cells sorted from PBMCs, sampled 5 to 6 days after vaccination. Receptors originate from a man between 50 and 59 years old who received an inactivated influenza vaccine.

This clonotype appeared many times. The J gene is TRBJ2-5, the V gene TRBV20-1, with 7 nucleotides matching TRBD1. Trimming cost V 3 bases and J 2 bases; bases outside gene matches: 3. This CDR3 has 13 residues. The germline CDR1 and CDR2 sequences are DFQATT and SNEGSKA (reference sequence). The CDR3 DNA sequence: TGCAGTGCTAGTCGGACAGGTCAAGAGACCCAGTACTTC. Protein sequence: CSASRTGQETQYF.

The rearrangement uses TRBV7-3 and TRBJ2-2; 10 nucleotides match TRBD2. Looked up from germline, CDR1 is SGHTA and CDR2 is FQGTGA. With V trimmed by 5 bases and J by 4 bases, 7 bases remained unmatched. This CDR3 has 16 residues. This chain's CDR3 is CASSPVAGGGTGELFF. The CDR3 nucleotides are TGTGCCAGCAGCCCAGTAGCGGGAGGAGGCACCGGGGAGCTGTTTTTT.

The DNA of the CDR3 is TGCGCCAGCAGCTTGAGCAGCTTTACTAGCGGGGTCTACAATGAGCAGTTCTTC. Encoded protein: CASSLSSFTSGVYNEQFF. The J gene is TRBJ2-1, the V gene TRBV5-1; TRBD2 matches at 10 bases. The ends lost 1 base at V and 3 bases at J; junction bases unmatched: 10. CDR3 length: 18 amino acids. Germline CDR1 SGHRS, CDR2 YFSETQ.

DNA of the CDR3: TGCAGCGTTGGAGCACGGAGGATCCCTCGCAATGAGCAGTTCTTC. Amino acids: CSVGARRIPRNEQFF. The chain carries TRBV29-1 and TRBJ2-1; possibly TRBD2 for D (5 bases). Germline CDR1 and CDR2: SQVTM and ANQGSEA. The CDR3 contains 15 residues. V was pared by 4 bases and J by 6 bases, with 19 bases between.

This CDR3 is CASSLRTGLAVESEQYF. CDR3 bases: TGTGCCAGCAGTCTACGGACGGGACTAGCGGTGGAAAGTGAGCAGTACTTC. This chain joins TRBV6-2 or TRBV6-3 and TRBJ2-7; the match to TRBD2 covers 11 bases. The CDR3 loop spans 17 amino acids. Trimming removed 5 bases from V and 7 bases from J; junction bases left unmatched: 16. Per germline, CDR1 MNHEY and CDR2 SVGEGT.

This sequence joins TRBV4-1 and TRBJ1-6; perhaps TRBD1 as D (6 bases). V was cut by 0 bases and J by 12 bases, with 12 bases left in between. The CDR3 has 14 residues. CDR1 and CDR2 (germline): MGHRA, YSYEKL. The chain's CDR3 is CASSQEYEGGPLHF. The CDR3 DNA is TGCGCCAGCAGCCAAGAATACGAGGGGGGACCCCTCCACTTT.

This clonotype was seen a few times. V gene TRBV6-2 or TRBV6-3 combines with J gene TRBJ1-2, with no clear D. Germline V gene sequence: CDR1 MNHEY, CDR2 SVGEGT. The CDR3 sequence is 13 residues long. V was clipped by 3 bases and J by 5 bases, with 10 bases between them. CDR3 residues: CASSYTTEYGYTF. CDR3 in DNA: TGTGCCAGCAGTTATACGACGGAATATGGCTACACCTTC.